The source of this T cell receptor beta chain is a study of blood T cells in healthy people across ages (dated by TCRdb to 2014 to 2015). Regarding the study in general: Template switching captured roughly one uniquely barcoded TCR beta cDNA molecule per two T cells in model experiments. The study measured age-related changes in TCR beta repertoire diversity using deep sequencing normalized with unique cDNA molecular identifiers. The donors were divided into four age groups: young (average around 15 years), middle-aged (roughly 42), aged (about 60) and long-lived (around 80). To avoid experimental bias, donors of different ages were spread randomly across the sequencing lanes. For two donors (one aged 18 to 29 and one aged 80 or older), the study analyzed two additional independent replicas of 1 million unique cDNA reads from the same blood draw. Findings and caveats that apply to the study as a whole: As age increased, observed TCR beta diversity per million T cells dropped in a roughly linear way, and a significant reduction was already evident by age around 41. Because donor CMV infection status was unknown, age-related changes in expanded clonotypes were potentially confounded. Bulk unsorted PBMC profiling prevented conclusive comparison of naive and antigen-experienced compartments. Observed TCR beta diversity correlated strongly with the percentage of naive T cells measured by flow cytometry. Estimates of total diversity from one million sequenced T cells were regarded as lower bounds and underestimates. Compared with the aged group, the long-lived group had more naive CD4+ T cells, fewer expanded clones and increased TCR diversity, a pattern suggesting age selection.

Libraries were built with 5' RACE. Reads for this sample came from an Illumina HiSeq 2500. The second PCR ran for about 7 to 11 cycles and used a J-beta primer mix along with a sample-barcoded 5' primer. Each TCR beta cDNA molecule received a unique molecular identifier from a template-switch 5' adaptor carrying 12 random nucleotides. Each sample yielded at least 2.5 million CDR3-containing paired-end reads. First-strand cDNA synthesis was performed from all RNA using the Mint cDNA synthesis kit, with priming by a TRBC-specific oligonucleotide. After uracil-DNA glycosylase treatment, a first 18-cycle PCR used universal primers M1SS and BC2_uni_R on all cDNA. Concerning the study's data processing: For normalization, 1 million high-quality reads, each with a distinct molecular identifier, were randomly selected from each sample. Reads sharing molecular identifiers were discarded rather than binned into consensus sequences. CDR3 identification, clonotype clustering and error correction used MiTCR with a Q25 quality threshold and the strictest error-elimination algorithm. Lower-bound total TCR beta diversity was estimated with a nonparametric unseen species model using Euler transformation. In-frame beta chains were kept once TCRdb had trimmed the public reads at Q25 with fastp and called clones with MiXCR. Rows with one shared CDR3 protein collapse into an entry with the most common genes and DNA. For this entry, the V and J calls and clone size follow TCRdb and not the study's own pipeline. This sample gives under 1 million distinct CDR3 sequences in total; approximately 44% of them show up just once. In total, the top ten clones hold around 18% of the sample.

The donors were roughly 39 Caucasian individuals from Russia, aged about 6 to 95 years, who were systemically healthy. Each donor gave roughly 9 milliliters of peripheral blood, drawn into EDTA-treated Vacutainer tubes. Ficoll-Paque density-gradient centrifugation was used to isolate PBMCs, with at least 7 million obtained per sample. Trizol reagent was used to extract total RNA from PBMCs, with at least 5 micrograms per sample. Naive CD45RAhigh/CD27high T cell percentages were measured by flow cytometry on a PBMC aliquot from every donor. In regard to this clonotype: The specificity of this receptor is unknown. Per-nucleotide qualities are absent, and no much larger clonotype sits a single base away.

This clonotype originated in a man aged 55 to 70 in good health. The specimen was blood.

The CDR3 loop reads CASSAGNYGYTF. The nucleotide sequence reads as follows: TGTGCCAGCAGCGCCGGAAACTATGGCTACACCTTC. The chain joins TRBV7-9 to TRBJ1-2; the D gene assignment is ambiguous. CDR1 and CDR2 were assigned from the germline V gene (reference sequence) as SEHNR and FQNEAQ. The V and J ends are trimmed by 5 bases and 2 bases, leaving 6 bases between them. The CDR3 goes from the cysteine to the phenylalanine over 12 residues. Only the CDR3 region is kept as DNA, spanning 36 bases read in frame from base 1.